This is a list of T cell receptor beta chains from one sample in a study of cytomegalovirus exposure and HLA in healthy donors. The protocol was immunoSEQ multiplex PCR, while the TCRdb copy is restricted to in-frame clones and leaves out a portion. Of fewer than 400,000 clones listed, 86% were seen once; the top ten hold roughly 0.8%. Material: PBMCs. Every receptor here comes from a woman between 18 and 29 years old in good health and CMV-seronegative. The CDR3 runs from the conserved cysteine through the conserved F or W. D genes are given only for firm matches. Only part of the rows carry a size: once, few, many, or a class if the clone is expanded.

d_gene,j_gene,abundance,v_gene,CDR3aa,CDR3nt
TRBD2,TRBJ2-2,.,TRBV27,CASSLWSSGTVTGELFF,TGTGCCAGCAGTTTATGGTCTAGCGGGACGGTCACCGGGGAGCTGTTTTTT
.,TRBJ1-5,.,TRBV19,CASSIGQLNRPQHF,TGTGCCAGTAGTATAGGACAGCTAAACAGGCCCCAGCATTTT
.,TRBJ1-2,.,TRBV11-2,CASSPSRDTDGYTF,TGTGCCAGCAGCCCGTCCCGGGACACCGATGGCTACACCTTC
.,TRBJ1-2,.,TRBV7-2,CASSGAGNYGYTF,TGTGCCAGCAGTGGTGCAGGAAACTATGGCTACACCTTC
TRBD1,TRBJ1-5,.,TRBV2,CASTRMDRGENQPQHF,TGTGCCAGCACCAGAATGGACAGGGGGGAGAATCAGCCCCAGCATTTT
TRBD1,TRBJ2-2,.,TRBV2,CALTGTGGAGELFF,TGTGCCTTAACCGGGACAGGGGGAGCGGGGGAGCTGTTTTTT
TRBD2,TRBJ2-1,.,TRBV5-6,CASSSPGLAGGSSYNEQFF,TGTGCCAGCAGCAGTCCGGGACTAGCGGGAGGGAGCTCCTACAATGAGCAGTTCTTC
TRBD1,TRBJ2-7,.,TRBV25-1,CASSLPGQSYEQYF,TGTGCCAGCAGCCTACCGGGACAGTCCTACGAGCAGTACTTC
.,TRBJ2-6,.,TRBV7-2,CASSFRTTISGANVLTF,TGTGCCAGCAGCTTCCGGACAACCATCTCTGGGGCCAACGTCCTGACTTTC
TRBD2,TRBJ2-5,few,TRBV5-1,CASSLRLAGEETQYF,TGCGCCAGCAGCCTGAGACTAGCGGGAGAGGAGACCCAGTACTTC
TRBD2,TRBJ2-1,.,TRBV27,CASSFRKVSGSYNEQFF,TGTGCCAGCAGTTTTCGTAAAGTGAGCGGGAGTTACAATGAGCAGTTCTTC
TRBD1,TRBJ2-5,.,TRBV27,CASSLSMDREAQETQYF,TGTGCCAGCAGTTTATCAATGGACAGGGAGGCGCAAGAGACCCAGTACTTC
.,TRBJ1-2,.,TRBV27,CASSTGSTPYGYTF,TGTGCCAGCAGCACAGGGTCGACGCCCTATGGCTACACCTTC
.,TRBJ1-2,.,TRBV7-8,CASSSYRWNYGYTF,TGTGCCAGCAGCTCATACAGGTGGAACTATGGCTACACCTTC
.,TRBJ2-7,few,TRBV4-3,CASSQEQGYEQYF,TGCGCCAGCAGCCAAGAACAGGGCTACGAGCAGTACTTC
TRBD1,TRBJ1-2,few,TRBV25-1,CASSTRPGQGSDGYTF,TGTGCCAGCAGTACAAGACCGGGACAGGGTAGCGATGGCTACACCTTC
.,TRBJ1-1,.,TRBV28,CASSLPAEAFF,TGTGCCAGCAGTTTGCCAGCTGAAGCTTTCTTT
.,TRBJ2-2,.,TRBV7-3,CASATQAGARTGELFF,TGTGCCAGCGCCACGCAGGCAGGGGCCCGCACCGGGGAGCTGTTTTTT
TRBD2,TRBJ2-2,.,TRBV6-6,CASSRLAGDSGELFF,TGTGCCAGCAGCCGACTAGCGGGAGACTCCGGGGAGCTGTTTTTT
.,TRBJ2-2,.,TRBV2,CASKATRTNTGELFF,TGTGCCAGCAAGGCGACTAGGACGAACACCGGGGAGCTGTTTTTT